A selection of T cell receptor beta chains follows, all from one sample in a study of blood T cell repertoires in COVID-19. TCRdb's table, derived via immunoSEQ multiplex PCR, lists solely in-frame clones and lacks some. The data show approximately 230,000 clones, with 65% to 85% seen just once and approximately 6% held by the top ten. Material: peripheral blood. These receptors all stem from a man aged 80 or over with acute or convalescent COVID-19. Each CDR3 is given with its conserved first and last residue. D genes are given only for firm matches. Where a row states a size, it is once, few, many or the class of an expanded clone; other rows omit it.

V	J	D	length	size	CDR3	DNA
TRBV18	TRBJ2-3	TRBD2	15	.	CASSPERGAGDTQYF	TGTGCCAGCTCACCAGAGCGGGGGGCGGGAGATACGCAGTATTTT
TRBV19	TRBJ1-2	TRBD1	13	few	CASSITGVQGYTF	TGTGCCAGTAGTATCACAGGGGTACAGGGCTACACCTTC
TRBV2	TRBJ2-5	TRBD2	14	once	CASNTGTSQETQYF	TGTGCCAGCAATACCGGGACTAGCCAAGAGACCCAGTACTTC
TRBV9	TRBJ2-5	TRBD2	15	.	CASSSWSGEGETQYF	TGTGCCAGCAGCTCGTGGTCGGGGGAGGGGGAGACCCAGTACTTC
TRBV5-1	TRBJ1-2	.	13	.	CASSGGTSGGYTF	TGCGCCAGCAGCGGAGGGACCAGTGGCGGCTACACCTTC
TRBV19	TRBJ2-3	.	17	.	CASSIPSGRGNTDTQYF	TGTGCCAGTAGTATACCCTCCGGGCGGGGTAACACAGATACGCAGTATTTT
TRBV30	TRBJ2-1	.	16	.	CAWSRGGGSSYNEQFF	TGTGCCTGGAGCCGGGGAGGGGGGAGCTCCTACAATGAGCAGTTCTTC
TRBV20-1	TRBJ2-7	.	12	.	CSASAQIYEQYF	TGCAGTGCTAGTGCCCAGATCTACGAGCAGTACTTC
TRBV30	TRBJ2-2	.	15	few	CAWRIGLTNTGELFF	TGTGCCTGGAGAATCGGACTAACGAACACCGGGGAGCTGTTTTTT
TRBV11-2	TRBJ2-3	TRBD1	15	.	CASSITGVRADTQYF	TGTGCCAGCAGCATAACAGGGGTCCGGGCAGATACGCAGTATTTT
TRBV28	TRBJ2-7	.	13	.	CASRDTARYEQYF	TGTGCCAGCCGAGACACGGCTCGCTACGAGCAGTACTTC
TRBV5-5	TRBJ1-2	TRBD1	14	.	CASSSEQGALGYTF	TGTGCCAGCAGCTCAGAACAGGGGGCGCTTGGCTACACCTTC
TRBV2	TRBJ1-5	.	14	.	CASSAGGSNQPQHF	TGTGCCAGCAGTGCGGGGGGTAGCAATCAGCCCCAGCATTTT
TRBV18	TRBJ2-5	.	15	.	CASSLQTGIQETQYF	TGTGCCAGCTCACTCCAGACAGGTATCCAAGAGACCCAGTACTTC
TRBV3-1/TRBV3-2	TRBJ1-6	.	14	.	CASSQASGNSPLHF	TGTGCCAGCAGCCAAGCTTCGGGAAATTCACCCCTCCACTTT
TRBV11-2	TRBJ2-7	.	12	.	CASSILGYEQYF	TGTGCCAGCAGCATACTAGGGTACGAGCAGTACTTC
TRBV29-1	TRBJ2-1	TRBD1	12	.	CSFEQGADEQFF	TGCAGCTTCGAACAGGGGGCTGATGAGCAGTTCTTC
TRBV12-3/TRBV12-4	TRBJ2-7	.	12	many	CASSLNGWEQYF	TGTGCCAGCAGTTTAAACGGGTGGGAGCAGTACTTC
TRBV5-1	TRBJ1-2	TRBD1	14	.	CASSNRTGGYGYTF	TGCGCCAGCAGCAACCGGACAGGAGGCTATGGCTACACCTTC
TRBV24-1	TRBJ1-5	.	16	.	CATSESQGLSNQPQHF	TGTGCCACCAGTGAATCACAGGGCCTTAGCAATCAGCCCCAGCATTTT
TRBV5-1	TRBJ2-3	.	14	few	CASSLRGSTDTQYF	TGCGCCAGCAGCTTGCGGGGGAGCACAGATACGCAGTATTTT
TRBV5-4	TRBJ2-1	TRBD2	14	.	CASSPITLAGEQFF	TGTGCCAGCAGCCCTATCACTCTAGCGGGTGAGCAGTTCTTC
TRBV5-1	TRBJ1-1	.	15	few	CASSLSPGADTEAFF	TGCGCCAGCAGCTTATCCCCAGGGGCTGACACTGAAGCTTTCTTT